This T cell receptor (beta chain) was documented in a study of T cells in Graves' hyperthyroidism and ophthalmopathy. The study's findings and limits: A 13 V-J signature model discriminated ophthalmopathy versus stable hyperthyroidism. Blood also contained most expanded thyroid clonotypes above 0.001.

Hyperthyroidism, newly diagnosed and lasting under 2 months, affected patients aged 18 to 65. Patients having uncontrolled infection, another autoimmune disease, pregnancy or lactation were not included. Researchers amplified the TCR beta CDR3 regions from RNA transcripts. The HTBI set primed first-round TCR CDR3 RT-PCR. TCRdb re-derived calls from the multiplex PCR reads in MiXCR, one entry per CDR3 protein. Of 380,000 or so distinct CDR3 sequences listed, about 18% are singletons. Per germline, CDR1 GTSNPN and CDR2 SVGIG (reference sequence). The V gene lost 1 base and the J gene lost 4 bases, with 14 bases spanning the gap. The CDR3 extends over 15 amino acids. This clonotype has only a few counts. Its matching antigen is unknown.

This chain links TRBV30 with TRBJ1-3, with D tentatively TRBD1 (5 bases). The sample comprised blood. The receptor's source is a woman younger than 30 with Graves' hyperthyroidism. The CDR3: CAWSGVGGVGNTIYF. The CDR3 bases are TGTGCCTGGAGTGGTGTCGGGGGAGTCGGAAACACCATATATTTT.